This TCR beta chain was sequenced for a study of a mutant IDH1 vaccine in newly diagnosed glioma. Across the study: Initiation of the vaccine course occurred 4-6 weeks after radiotherapy alone, or alongside temozolomide cycles. The study's findings and limits: Pseudoprogression appeared independent of alterations in top peripheral clonotypes.

Clones were sequenced by immunoSEQ multiplex PCR, and TCRdb holds only the in-frame ones, with some missing. The sample holds some 60,000 clones; less than 90% are singletons and the top ten take about 3.8%. Comments on this clone: No antigen is known for it.

Time point here: week 47, end of study. Topical imiquimod accompanied each vaccine dose, which consisted of 300 ug of mutant IDH1 20-mer peptide. During weeks 1, 3, 5, 7, 11, 15, 19 and 23, patients received eight vaccinations. The source is a man aged 25-45 years with glioma. Sequencing was performed on PBMCs, taken from a glioma patient whose treatment included an IDH1 peptide vaccine.

Written as DNA, the CDR3 is TGCGCCAGCAGCCAAGAAGCGGCTTCTGCCTACGAGCAGTACTTC. Encoded protein: CASSQEAASAYEQYF. The chain carries TRBV4-1 and TRBJ2-7, with a possible D match to TRBD2 (5 bases). V was cut by 0 bases and J by 2 bases, with 11 bases left in between. The CDR3 is made up of 15 amino acids. Per the germline V gene, CDR1 is MGHRA and CDR2 is YSYEKL.